This T cell receptor (beta chain) was identified during a study of blood T cells in healthy people across ages. Germline CDR1 SQVTM, CDR2 ANQGSEA. The CDR3 covers 12 residues. Trimming pared 3 bases from V and 4 bases from J, leaving 9 bases between. This clonotype has just a few counts. It was with a sample-barcoded 5' primer and a J-beta primer mix that a second PCR of roughly 7 to 12 cycles was run. TCRdb re-called the 5' RACE reads with MiXCR, one entry per CDR3 protein. The data contain around 320,000 distinct CDR3 sequences, around 30% of them singletons. This sequence joins TRBV29-1 and TRBJ2-5; D not resolved. Sequencing was carried out using blood. The receptor's source is a woman in her seventies in good health. DNA for the CDR3: TGCAGCGTTGACCCCGGTGGAGAGACCCAGTACTTC. This sequence encodes CSVDPGGETQYF.